This T cell receptor (beta chain) is drawn from a study of cytomegalovirus exposure and HLA in healthy donors. Findings and limits, study-wide: Roughly uniform sequencing depth across donors was assumed, possibly incorrectly.

This PCR relied on a set of 60 Vbeta primers and 13 Jbeta primers. The repertoire was sequenced with immunoSEQ multiplex PCR; TCRdb's copy has only in-frame clones and lacks some. This sample has 90,000 to 140,000 clones, with approximately 83% found just once. Trimming removed 3 bases from V and 6 bases from J; junction bases left unmatched: 4. CDR1 is SGHNT and CDR2 is YYREEE in the germline V gene (reference sequence). The CDR3 contains 13 residues. A note on this clone: Its cognate antigen is unknown.

Sequenced: PBMCs. V usage is TRBV5-4 and J usage is TRBJ2-7; 9 nucleotides line up with TRBD1. The receptor's source is a man aged 18 to 30 in good health and CMV-seronegative. The CDR3 sequence is CASSWDRAPEQYF. Here the CDR3 DNA reads TGTGCCAGCAGCTGGGACAGGGCCCCCGAGCAGTACTTC. Full variable domain (outside the CDR3, taken from reference TRBV5-4 and TRBJ2-7): ETGVTQSPTHLIKTRGQQVTLRCSSQSGHNTVSWYQQALGQGPQFIFQYYREEENGRGNFPPRFSGLQFPNYSSELNVNALELDDSALYLCASSWDRAPEQYFGPGTRLTVT.